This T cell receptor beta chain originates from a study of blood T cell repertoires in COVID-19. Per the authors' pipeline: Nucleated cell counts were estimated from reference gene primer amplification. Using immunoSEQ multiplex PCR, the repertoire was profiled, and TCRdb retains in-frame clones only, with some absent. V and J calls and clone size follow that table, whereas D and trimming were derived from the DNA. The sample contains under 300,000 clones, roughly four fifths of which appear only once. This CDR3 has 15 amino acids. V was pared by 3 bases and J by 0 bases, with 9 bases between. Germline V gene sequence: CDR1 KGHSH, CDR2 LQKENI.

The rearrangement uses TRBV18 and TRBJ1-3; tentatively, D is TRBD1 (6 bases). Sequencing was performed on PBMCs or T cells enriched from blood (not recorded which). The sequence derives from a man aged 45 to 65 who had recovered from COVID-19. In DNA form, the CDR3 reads TGTGCCAGCTCACCGGAACAGGGCTCTGGAAACACCATATATTTT. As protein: CASSPEQGSGNTIYF. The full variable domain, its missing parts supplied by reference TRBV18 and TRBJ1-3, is NAGVMQNPRHLVRRRGQEARLRCSPMKGHSHVYWYRQLPEEGLKFMVYLQKENIIDESGMPKERFSAEFPKEGPSILRIQQVVRGDSAAYFCASSPEQGSGNTIYFGEGSWLTVV.